This T cell receptor (beta chain) was captured in a study of blood T cells in healthy people across ages. Study context: Using template switching, researchers captured about one barcoded beta molecule for each two T cells.

The second PCR ran about 6 to 12 cycles with a sample-barcoded 5' primer and J-beta primers. One entry per CDR3 protein results from TCRdb running MiXCR on the 5' RACE reads. Of approximately 830,000 distinct CDR3 sequences detected, roughly 60% appear once; the ten largest clones hold 25% to 35%. Every participating donor contributed roughly 10 milliliters of peripheral blood through a draw. Isolation per sample recovered at least 6 million PBMCs. Trimming took off 6 bases at V and 2 bases at J, with 10 bases between the two ends. This CDR3 has 13 amino acids. Germline loops: CDR1 MNHEY, CDR2 SVGAGI.

Input material: blood. The chain links TRBV6-5 to TRBJ1-2; D not resolved. This sequence originates from a man under 40 in good health. The CDR3 loop reads CASSRLDNYGYTF. DNA for the CDR3: TGTGCCAGCAGCCGACTGGACAACTATGGCTACACCTTC.